The 13 T cell receptor beta chains reported below all come from one sample, sequenced in a study of Graves' ophthalmopathy and Graves' hyperthyroidism. RNA transcripts served as template for amplifying TCR beta CDR3 sequences. The first-round RT-PCR employed HTBI primers together with the Qiagen OneStep RT-PCR kit. A multiplex PCR was then performed as the second round. MiXCR was run by TCRdb on the multiplex PCR reads, yielding one entry per CDR3 protein. The sample has hundreds of thousands of distinct CDR3 sequences, 40% to 50% seen once; the top ten hold about 45%. Sequencing was done on a sample of peripheral blood. These receptor sequences come from an adult man with Graves' ophthalmopathy.

In regard to this clonotype: The junction and the germline gene differ at one end; a read error may be behind it. This chain connects TRBV10-3 to TRBJ2-7; TRBD2 might be the D (5 bases). CDR3 size: 17 residues. The germline gives CDR1 ENHRY, CDR2 SYGVKD. CDR3 sequence reads: CASSQVPGGDGSDEQCF. DNA of the CDR3: TGTGCCAGCAGTCAAGTTCCCGGAGGAGACGGTTCCGACGAGCAGTGCTTC.

The chain carries TRBV14 and TRBJ1-2, with D uncertain. The V gene lost 0 bases and the J gene lost 4 bases, with 9 bases spanning the gap. Germline CDR1 and CDR2: SGHDN and FVKESK. This CDR3 is 14 amino acids long. Written as DNA, the CDR3 is TGTGCCAGCAGCCAAGATACAGAACCCTATGGCTACACCTTC. Translated, it gives CASSQDTEPYGYTF.

The chain uses TRBV7-3 and TRBJ1-1, with D maybe TRBD1 (6 bases). CDR1 SGHTA and CDR2 FQGTGA come from the germline V gene. Trimming took off 2 bases at V and 1 base at J, with 14 bases between the two ends. The CDR3 runs to 16 residues. DNA for the CDR3: TGTGCCAGCAGCTTAGGGGGGGCAGGGAGGAACACTGAAGCTTTCTTT. Translation gives CASSLGGAGRNTEAFF.

V and J are TRBV7-2 and TRBJ1-5; 10 positions agree with TRBD1. The CDR3 runs 14 residues. With V trimmed by 6 bases and J by 5 bases, 4 bases remained unmatched. The V gene's germline CDR1 is SGHTA and CDR2 FQGNSA. CDR3 DNA: TGTGCCAGCAGACGGGACAGGGGCCATCAGCCCCAGCATTTT. Protein: CASRRDRGHQPQHF.

The chain combines TRBV10-3 with TRBJ1-1, with 7 positions matching TRBD1. There are 14 residues in the CDR3. CDR1 ENHRY and CDR2 SYGVKD come from the germline V gene. V lost 6 bases to trimming and J lost 1 base; unmatched junction nucleotides: 5. The CDR3, as DNA: TGTGCCATCAGGAGGACAGGTGGGAACACTGAAGCTTTCTTT. Translation: CAIRRTGGNTEAFF.

This clonotype occurred many times. The V gene is TRBV5-1, the J gene TRBJ1-4, with D hard to call. Germline lookup yields CDR1 SGHRS and CDR2 YFSETQ. V gave up 0 bases and J gave up 7 bases, with 7 bases separating them. This CDR3 is 13 amino acids long. This CDR3 is CASSLAGSEKLFF. CDR3 in DNA: TGCGCCAGCAGCTTGGCGGGCAGTGAAAAACTGTTTTTT.

The chain has TRBV12-3 or TRBV12-4 and TRBJ2-5; possibly TRBD1 or TRBD2 for D (5 bases each). This CDR3 spans 12 amino acids. V gave up 6 bases and J gave up 5 bases, with 10 bases separating them. The CDR3 region is CASRDEGETQYF. The DNA of the CDR3 is TGTGCCAGCAGGGATGAGGGGGAGACCCAGTACTTC.

Comments on this clonotype: A read error may produce the germline difference seen at one junction end. V gene TRBV6-6 combines with J gene TRBJ1-5; 9 bases map to TRBD1. The V gene's germline CDR1 is MNHNY and CDR2 SVGAGI (reference sequence). This CDR3 has 16 residues. CDR3 DNA: TGTGCCAGCACCGATCCCTTTACAGGGGGCAACCAGCCCCAGCATTTT. Its translation is CASTDPFTGGNQPQHF.

This clonotype was counted at least ten times. The chain uses TRBV24-1 and TRBJ1-2; D remains ambiguous. Germline values: CDR1 KGHDR, CDR2 SFDVKD. Trimming stripped 3 bases from V and 0 bases from J, with 10 bases between. The CDR3 sequence is 15 residues long. The CDR3 here is CATSDPAVPNYGYTF. The CDR3 bases are TGTGCCACCAGTGATCCTGCGGTGCCTAACTATGGCTACACCTTC.

The rearrangement joins TRBV29-1 to TRBJ1-2, with D possibly being TRBD1 (6 bases). V was clipped by 1 base and J by 5 bases, with 14 bases between them. Germline lookup yields CDR1 SQVTM and CDR2 ANQGSEA. This CDR3 has 14 residues. CDR3 region: CSVEGGQGIYGYTF. Written as DNA, the CDR3 is TGCAGCGTTGAAGGGGGGCAGGGAATTTATGGCTACACCTTC.

Worth noting for this clonotype: A read error is possible here, since a much larger clone lies one base away. The missing conserved phenylalanine or tryptophan at the end of this CDR3 makes a read error likely. The chain uses TRBV24-1 and TRBJ1-6; TRBD1 matches 10 bases. This CDR3 has 14 amino acids. The germline CDR1 and CDR2 sequences are KGHDR and SFDVKD. The junction had 6 bases not matched to a gene; V was cut back by 3 bases and J by 14 bases. In nucleotides, the CDR3 is TGTGCCACCAGTGATACGCGACAGGGGGCTACCCTCCACCTT. It codes for CATSDTRQGATLHL.

This rearrangement joins TRBV20-1 to TRBJ2-2; 9 nucleotides match TRBD1. V lost 6 bases and J lost 4; bases outside the gene matches: 6. The CDR3 extends over 14 amino acids. From germline, CDR1 is DFQATT and CDR2 SNEGSKA (reference sequence). The CDR3 DNA reads as TGCAGTGCCGGGGACAGGGAGGGCACCGGGGAGCTGTTTTTT. It yields the protein CSAGDREGTGELFF.

The chain combines TRBV19 with TRBJ2-7; 11 bases fit TRBD1. CDR1 is LNHDA, CDR2 SQIVND, per germline (reference sequence). After removal of 6 bases from V and 4 bases from J, the junction contained 8 bases not matched to a gene. The CDR3 has 15 residues. This CDR3 reads CASRLGTGGEYEQYF. CDR3 DNA: TGTGCCAGTAGGCTTGGGACAGGGGGAGAATACGAGCAGTACTTC.